This TCR beta chain comes out of a study of blood T cells in healthy people across ages (dated by TCRdb to 2014 to 2015). With respect to the entire study: In model experiments, template switching captured roughly one uniquely barcoded TCR beta cDNA molecule for every two T cells. The study measured age-related changes in TCR beta repertoire diversity using deep sequencing normalized with unique cDNA molecular identifiers. For two donors (one aged 18 to 30 and one aged 80 or older), the study analyzed two additional independent replicas of 1 million unique cDNA reads from the same blood draw. Four age groups were formed from the donors: young (average about 17 years), middle-aged (approximately 41), aged (under 70) and long-lived (more than 75). Results and caveats for the whole study, not just this receptor: Since profiling was done on bulk unsorted PBMCs, naive and antigen-experienced compartments could not be conclusively compared. Estimates of total diversity based on one million sequenced T cells were regarded as lower bounds and as underestimates. The CMV infection status of donors was not known, potentially confounding age-related changes in expanded clonotypes. Observed TCR beta diversity correlated strongly with the percentage of naive T cells measured by flow cytometry. As age increased, observed TCR beta diversity per million T cells dropped in a roughly linear way, and a significant reduction was already evident by age 40. The long-lived group showed more naive CD4+ T cells, fewer expanded clones and increased TCR diversity than the aged group, suggesting age selection.

Receptors were amplified or captured by 5' RACE. TCRdb shows the sequencer as Illumina HiSeq 2500. A second PCR of 7 to 11 cycles was performed with a sample-barcoded 5' primer and a J-beta primer mix. Each TCR beta cDNA molecule received a unique molecular identifier from a template-switch 5' adaptor carrying 12 random nucleotides. Each sample yielded at least 2.5 million CDR3-containing paired-end reads. The Mint cDNA synthesis kit, primed by a TRBC-specific oligonucleotide, was used to synthesize first-strand cDNA from all RNA. After uracil-DNA glycosylase treatment, a first 18-cycle PCR used universal primers M1SS and BC2_uni_R on all cDNA. From the authors' description of their analysis: Each sample was normalized by randomly selecting 1 million high-quality reads, each carrying a distinct molecular identifier. Reads with shared molecular identifiers were discarded instead of being binned into consensus sequences. CDR3 identification, clonotype clustering and error correction used MiTCR with a Q25 quality threshold and the strictest error-elimination algorithm. A nonparametric unseen species model with Euler transformation was used to estimate a lower bound on total TCR beta diversity. The raw public data were reprocessed by TCRdb itself: fastp quality trimming at Q25, MiXCR clonotype calling, in-frame beta chains only. Entries are consolidated by CDR3 protein sequence, retaining the most common genes and DNA. These V and J calls are TCRdb output, not the study's own analysis. The sample profile shows 1 million or so distinct CDR3 sequences; under 30% of them were found once. The ten largest clones represent approximately 0.7% of the sample.

As to this clonotype: No cognate antigen has been identified for it. Base quality data are lacking; no much larger clone is found one base away.

The CDR3 covers 13 residues, taking in both the cysteine and the phenylalanine. Solely the CDR3 DNA is kept, with 39 bases framed from the first base. Unmatched junction bases come to 3, with V trimmed by 7 bases and J by 1 base. The roughly 39 donors, aged about 6 to 95 years, were systemically healthy Caucasian individuals from Russia. Around 10 milliliters of peripheral blood were collected from each donor into EDTA-treated Vacutainer tubes. Ficoll-Paque density-gradient centrifugation was used to isolate PBMCs, with at least 7 million per sample. Total RNA was extracted from PBMCs with Trizol reagent, with at least 6 micrograms obtained per sample. Naive CD45RAhigh/CD27high T cell percentages were measured by flow cytometry on a PBMC aliquot from every donor. The same specimen was also included in a second study, on T cells of mothers and their children. As the second study states: Donors were nine systemically healthy Caucasian individuals: three mothers and their six children. cDNA synthesis consumed the entire amount of extracted RNA, loaded at approximately 1.4 ug RNA in each 15 ul reaction. In the second PCR, the M1S primer added sample barcodes and 2-4 random nucleotides. More than 8 million TCR beta CDR3 reads were obtained from each mother, and about 3 million reads were obtained from each child. In both related and unrelated pairs, thymic selection shapes the output of TCR recombination in a similar way, with inherited differences having only a minor effect. Normalized repertoire overlap in related mother-child pairs was always slightly higher than in unrelated mother-child pairs, but the difference was never significant. No persistent microchimeric T cell clones were found, with a detection sensitivity of 85 to 100 clones per million clonotypes. The study used deep NGS to compare TCR beta repertoires of mothers and children, seeking features distinguishing related mother-child pairs from unrelated individuals. Mothers averaged about 37 +/- 4 years of age and children averaged roughly 10 +/- 4 years. Libraries were sequenced on Illumina HiSeq 2000 with 100+100 nt paired-end reads after adapter ligation with NEBNext reagents. To prevent cross-contamination, the mother and child libraries were prepared one month apart and sequenced in separate runs. Between roughly 450,000 and 2,000,000 distinct TCR beta clonotypes were identified per donor. Naive TCR beta clonotypes were estimated from low-frequency clonotypes matched to each donor's FACS-determined naive share, without sorting.

The rearrangement combines TRBV12-3 or TRBV12-4 with TRBJ1-1, and 7 bases in between align with TRBD1. Sequenced sample: blood. The receptor was derived from a girl aged 2-10 years in good health. The CDR3 here reads CASTDRANTEAFF. In nucleotide form, the sequence is TGTGCCAGCACCGACAGGGCGAACACTGAAGCTTTCTTT.